A selection of T cell receptor beta chains follows, all from one sample in a study of cytomegalovirus exposure and HLA in healthy donors. The data were produced by immunoSEQ multiplex PCR, yet TCRdb's version contains in-frame clones alone and is incomplete. The data contain under 150,000 clones, around 72% of them seen just once; the ten biggest clones take up approximately 1.6%. The sequencing input was PBMCs. The receptors were gathered from a woman between 18 and 30 years old in good health and CMV-seronegative. CDR3s include the opening cysteine and the closing phenylalanine or tryptophan. The order of the fields is CDR3 length, V gene, clone size, D gene, J gene, CDR3 protein, CDR3 DNA. The D gene is left open where the match is weak. Size is stated for part of the rows, as once, few or many counts, or as a class when the clone is expanded.

length: 16; V: TRBV18; size: .; D: TRBD1; J: TRBJ2-7; CDR3: CASSLQPYRDRDEQYF; DNA: TGTGCCAGCTCACTTCAGCCCTACCGGGACAGGGACGAGCAGTACTTC
length: 11; V: TRBV20-1; size: .; D: .; J: TRBJ1-4; CDR3: CSADNNEKLFF; DNA: TGCAGTGCTGACAATAATGAAAAACTGTTTTTT
length: 16; V: TRBV10-2; size: .; D: TRBD2; J: TRBJ2-7; CDR3: CASRPPSAGGVYEQYF; DNA: TGCGCCAGCAGGCCCCCTTCGGCGGGAGGGGTCTACGAGCAGTACTTC
length: 15; V: TRBV7-2; size: .; D: TRBD2; J: TRBJ2-7; CDR3: CASSPMTSGRPEQYF; DNA: TGTGCCAGCAGCCCCATGACTAGCGGGAGGCCCGAGCAGTACTTC
length: 15; V: TRBV6-1; size: .; D: .; J: TRBJ2-2; CDR3: CASTWEPGDTGELFF; DNA: TGTGCCAGCACCTGGGAGCCGGGCGATACCGGGGAGCTGTTTTTT
length: 12; V: TRBV6-5; size: .; D: TRBD1; J: TRBJ1-2; CDR3: CASRTTGGGYTF; DNA: TGTGCCAGCAGAACAACAGGGGGTGGCTACACCTTC
length: 15; V: TRBV4-2; size: .; D: TRBD1; J: TRBJ2-7; CDR3: CASSQGQGAPYEQYF; DNA: TGTGCCAGCAGCCAAGGACAGGGAGCTCCCTACGAGCAGTACTTC
length: 16; V: TRBV6-1; size: .; D: .; J: TRBJ1-5; CDR3: CASSEGRGQPYQPQHF; DNA: TGTGCCAGCAGTGAAGGTAGAGGACAGCCCTATCAGCCCCAGCATTTT
length: 16; V: TRBV7-9; size: .; D: TRBD1; J: TRBJ2-5; CDR3: CASSLLGQGAEETQYF; DNA: TGTGCCAGCAGCTTACTCGGACAGGGGGCGGAGGAGACCCAGTACTTC
length: 13; V: TRBV11-1; size: .; D: .; J: TRBJ1-2; CDR3: CASSRSGVDGYTF; DNA: TGTGCCAGCAGCCGTTCAGGGGTTGACGGCTACACCTTC
length: 16; V: TRBV19; size: once; D: TRBD1; J: TRBJ1-2; CDR3: CATVRGQGGRYEGYTF; DNA: TGTGCCACCGTGAGGGGACAGGGCGGACGTTATGAGGGCTACACCTTC
length: 17; V: TRBV5-1; size: .; D: TRBD2; J: TRBJ2-1; CDR3: CASSPGTSGRDLGEQFF; DNA: TGCGCCAGCAGCCCGGGGACTAGCGGGAGGGACCTGGGTGAGCAGTTCTTC
length: 12; V: TRBV5-6; size: .; D: .; J: TRBJ2-3; CDR3: CASRQGTDTQYF; DNA: TGTGCCAGCAGGCAGGGCACAGATACGCAGTATTTT
length: 13; V: TRBV19; size: few; D: .; J: TRBJ1-1; CDR3: CASSAAGYTEAFF; DNA: TGTGCCAGTAGCGCGGCCGGGTACACTGAAGCTTTCTTT
length: 14; V: TRBV27; size: .; D: TRBD1; J: TRBJ1-4; CDR3: CASSLRGLREKLFF; DNA: TGTGCCAGCAGTTTAAGGGGGCTACGGGAAAAACTGTTTTTT
length: 13; V: TRBV11-2; size: .; D: TRBD1; J: TRBJ1-2; CDR3: CASSLAGGEGYTF; DNA: TGTGCCAGCAGCTTGGCAGGGGGAGAAGGCTACACCTTC
length: 15; V: TRBV2; size: .; D: .; J: TRBJ2-7; CDR3: CASSDRGALSYEQYF; DNA: TGTGCCAGCAGTGACCGGGGGGCGTTATCCTACGAGCAGTACTTC
length: 17; V: TRBV25-1; size: .; D: TRBD2; J: TRBJ2-1; CDR3: CASPPLPLREGPDEQFF; DNA: TGTGCCAGCCCCCCCCTCCCCTTGCGGGAGGGCCCGGATGAGCAGTTCTTC
length: 16; V: TRBV5-6; size: few; D: TRBD2; J: TRBJ2-1; CDR3: CASSLELAGGNNEQFF; DNA: TGTGCCAGCAGCTTGGAACTAGCGGGAGGAAACAATGAGCAGTTCTTC
length: 15; V: TRBV5-6; size: .; D: .; J: TRBJ1-4; CDR3: CASSLAAGTNEKLFF; DNA: TGTGCCAGCAGCTTGGCGGCAGGGACTAATGAAAAACTGTTTTTT
length: 12; V: TRBV6-5; size: .; D: TRBD1; J: TRBJ1-2; CDR3: CASSRDSYGYTF; DNA: TGTGCCAGCAGCCGGGACAGCTATGGCTACACCTTC
length: 18; V: TRBV7-9; size: .; D: TRBD2; J: TRBJ2-5; CDR3: CASSPGTSGRGEQETQYF; DNA: TGTGCCAGCAGCCCCGGGACTAGCGGGAGAGGGGAGCAAGAGACCCAGTACTTC
length: 15; V: TRBV30; size: .; D: TRBD1; J: TRBJ1-2; CDR3: CAWSIIPGQGDGYTF; DNA: TGTGCCTGGAGTATCATCCCGGGACAGGGCGATGGCTACACCTTC
length: 15; V: TRBV28; size: .; D: TRBD1; J: TRBJ1-4; CDR3: CASSKQGIANEKLFF; DNA: TGTGCCAGCAGCAAACAGGGGATAGCTAATGAAAAACTGTTTTTT
length: 13; V: TRBV18; size: .; D: .; J: TRBJ2-1; CDR3: CASSPGLQNEQFF; DNA: TGTGCCAGCTCACCGGGACTTCAAAATGAGCAGTTCTTC
length: 14; V: TRBV5-1; size: .; D: .; J: TRBJ2-3; CDR3: CASNPPGGTDTQYF; DNA: TGCGCCAGCAACCCGCCGGGGGGCACAGATACGCAGTATTTT
length: 14; V: TRBV19; size: .; D: TRBD1; J: TRBJ2-7; CDR3: CASSARQGTYEQYF; DNA: TGTGCCAGTAGTGCCCGACAGGGGACCTACGAGCAGTACTTC
length: 14; V: TRBV6-1; size: .; D: TRBD1; J: TRBJ2-5; CDR3: CASSLGQSGETQYF; DNA: TGTGCCAGCAGCCTGGGACAGTCAGGCGAGACCCAGTACTTC
length: 13; V: TRBV5-5; size: .; D: .; J: TRBJ2-7; CDR3: CASSLVGRYEQYF; DNA: TGTGCCAGCAGCTTGGTCGGGAGATACGAGCAGTACTTC
length: 17; V: TRBV14; size: .; D: TRBD2; J: TRBJ2-7; CDR3: CASRGTSGTHNSYEQYF; DNA: TGTGCCAGCCGCGGGACTAGCGGGACCCATAACTCCTACGAGCAGTACTTC
length: 13; V: TRBV5-1; size: .; D: .; J: TRBJ2-5; CDR3: CASSSVVQETQYF; DNA: TGCGCCAGCAGCTCAGTTGTCCAAGAGACCCAGTACTTC
length: 15; V: TRBV10-3; size: few; D: TRBD2; J: TRBJ2-1; CDR3: CAITPGSGRGGEQFF; DNA: TGTGCCATCACTCCGGGTAGCGGGAGGGGAGGTGAGCAGTTCTTC
length: 13; V: TRBV5-4; size: .; D: .; J: TRBJ1-2; CDR3: CASSPDRNYGYTF; DNA: TGTGCCAGCAGCCCCGACAGGAACTATGGCTACACCTTC
length: 16; V: TRBV5-6; size: once; D: TRBD2; J: TRBJ2-1; CDR3: CASSSRTSSFYNEQFF; DNA: TGTGCCAGCAGCTCCAGGACTAGCTCCTTCTACAATGAGCAGTTCTTC
length: 13; V: TRBV7-9; size: .; D: .; J: TRBJ1-1; CDR3: CASSLTGGTEAFF; DNA: TGTGCCAGCAGCTTAACGGGGGGCACTGAAGCTTTCTTT
length: 14; V: TRBV28; size: .; D: .; J: TRBJ1-5; CDR3: CASSPSRDYQPQHF; DNA: TGTGCCAGCAGCCCATCCAGGGATTATCAGCCCCAGCATTTT
length: 18; V: TRBV5-1; size: .; D: TRBD2; J: TRBJ2-1; CDR3: CASSGAGGLISSRNEQFF; DNA: TGCGCCAGCAGCGGAGCGGGAGGGTTAATCAGTAGTCGGAATGAGCAGTTCTTC